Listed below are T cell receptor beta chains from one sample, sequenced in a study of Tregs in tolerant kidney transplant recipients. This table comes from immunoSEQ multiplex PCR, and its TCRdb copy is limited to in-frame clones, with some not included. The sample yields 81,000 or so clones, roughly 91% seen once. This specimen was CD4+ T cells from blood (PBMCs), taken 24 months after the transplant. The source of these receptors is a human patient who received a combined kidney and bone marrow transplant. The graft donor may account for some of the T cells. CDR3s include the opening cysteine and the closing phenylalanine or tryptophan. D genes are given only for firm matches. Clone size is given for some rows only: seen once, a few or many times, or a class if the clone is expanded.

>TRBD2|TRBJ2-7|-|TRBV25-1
TGTGCCAGCAGTGAATCAGCTAGCGGGAGATCTTACGAGCAGTACTTC
CASSESASGRSYEQYF
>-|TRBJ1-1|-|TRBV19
TGTGCCAGTAGTATTTGGGGGCTGAACACTGAAGCTTTCTTT
CASSIWGLNTEAFF
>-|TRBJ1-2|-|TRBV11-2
TGTGCCAGCAGCTGGGCTGGTGACTATGGCTACACCTTC
CASSWAGDYGYTF
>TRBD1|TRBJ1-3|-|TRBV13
TGTGCCAGCAGCCCAAAGGACAGGTACTCTGGAAACACCATATATTTT
CASSPKDRYSGNTIYF
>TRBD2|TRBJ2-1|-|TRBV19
TGTGCCAGTAGTATTCAAGCGGGAGAGCAGTTCTTC
CASSIQAGEQFF
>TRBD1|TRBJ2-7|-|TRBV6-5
TGTGCCAGCAGTCGAACCGGGACAGGGGGTTACGAGCAGTACTTC
CASSRTGTGGYEQYF
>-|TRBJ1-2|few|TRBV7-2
TGTGCCAGCAGCTCGTTTGGGGGGAGAGGCTATGGCTACACCTTC
CASSSFGGRGYGYTF
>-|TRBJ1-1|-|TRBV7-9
TGTGCCAGCAGCGCCAGATGGGGGGATCCTGAAGCTTTCTTT
CASSARWGDPEAFF
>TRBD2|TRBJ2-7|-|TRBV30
TGTGCCCAGGCTAGCGGGGGGTTGGCCTCCTACGAGCAGTACTTC
CAQASGGLASYEQYF
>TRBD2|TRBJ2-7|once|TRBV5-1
TGCGCCAGCAGCCCGATTAGCGGGAGTGTTGGTTACGAGCAGTACTTC
CASSPISGSVGYEQYF
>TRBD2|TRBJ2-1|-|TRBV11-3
TGTGCCAGCAGCTTAGACGGGAGGGAGCAGTTCTTC
CASSLDGREQFF
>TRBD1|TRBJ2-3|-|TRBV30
TGTGCCTGGACTTCAGGGGGTAATTTCCCAGATACGCAGTATTTT
CAWTSGGNFPDTQYF
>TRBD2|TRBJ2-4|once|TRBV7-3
TGTGCCAGCAGCCCTAACACCGGGGGGGGCATTCAGTACTTC
CASSPNTGGGIQYF
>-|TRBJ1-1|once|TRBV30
TGTGCCTGGAGGCAGACAGTCAACACTGAAGCTTTCTTT
CAWRQTVNTEAFF
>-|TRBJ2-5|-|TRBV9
TGTGCCAGCAGCGTACCCCAGGAAGAGACCCAGTACTTC
CASSVPQEETQYF
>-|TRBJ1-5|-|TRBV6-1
TGTGCCAGCAGTGTGGCAGGGCCCCATCAGCCCCAGCATTTT
CASSVAGPHQPQHF
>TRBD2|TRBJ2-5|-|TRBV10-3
TGTGCCATCAGTGAGTCTTTAACGGGAGGCCAAGAGACCCAGTACTTC
CAISESLTGGQETQYF
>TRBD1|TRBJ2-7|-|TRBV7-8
TGTGCCAGCAGCGTAAGGGGGCCGAGGGAGCAGTACTTC
CASSVRGPREQYF